Included here is one T cell receptor beta chain sequence, with context. The data stem from a study of blood T cell repertoires in COVID-19. Per the authors' pipeline: For nucleated cells, counts were estimated from reference gene primer amplification. This table comes from immunoSEQ multiplex PCR, and its TCRdb copy is limited to in-frame clones, with some not included. That table gives V, J and clone size, and the DNA gave D and trimming. The repertoire holds 200,000 to 250,000 clones, with around 84% as singletons. The CDR3 runs to 15 residues. Trimming shortened V by 0 bases and J by 6 bases, and 16 bases separated the two germline ends. In germline, CDR1 is SGHNT, CDR2 YYREEE (reference sequence).

The V and J genes are TRBV5-4 and TRBJ2-7; tentatively, D is TRBD1 (7 bases). Input material: peripheral blood. This receptor was identified in a man in his 60s with acute or convalescent COVID-19. CDR3 in DNA: TGTGCCAGCAGCTTGGGGGGCAGGGGGGTCCTCGAGCAGTACTTC. Translated, it gives CASSLGGRGVLEQYF.